This entry lists 15 T cell receptor beta chains sequenced from one sample in a study of shared clonotypes between healthy human individuals. The table came from immunoSEQ multiplex PCR; TCRdb's copy has only in-frame clones and leaves some out. The sample consists of over a million clones, nearly 99% of them appearing once. Sequencing input: naive CD4+ T cells sorted from blood. Subset noted: CD45RA+ positively selected. These receptors came from a man aged 30 to 45 in good health.

The chain is built from TRBV5-8 and TRBJ1-2; D may be TRBD1 (5 bases). This CDR3 spans 13 amino acids. The germline CDR1 and CDR2 sequences are SGHTS and YDEGEE. Trimming left V 4 bases short and J 5 bases short, with 12 bases between. CDR3 sequence: CASSRGRGYGYTF. The CDR3 coding sequence is TGTGCCAGCAGCAGGGGACGAGGTTATGGCTACACCTTC.

The gene calls are TRBV29-1 and TRBJ2-3, with D possibly TRBD1 on 5 matching bases. The CDR3 extends over 13 amino acids. Trimming removed 7 bases at V and 5 bases at J, with 16 bases between. Looked up from germline, CDR1 is SQVTM and CDR2 is ANQGSEA. CDR3 sequence reads: CSEGRQGIDTQYF. CDR3 sequence (DNA): TGCAGCGAAGGTAGGCAGGGAATAGATACGCAGTATTTT.

The V and J genes are TRBV4-3 and TRBJ2-7, with a tentative D call TRBD1 (6 bases). The CDR3 runs to 13 residues. Germline V gene sequence: CDR1 LGHNA, CDR2 YSLEER. V was trimmed by 4 bases and J by 7 bases, leaving 14 bases between them. The CDR3 sequence: CASSPRLGAEQYF. For the CDR3, the DNA is TGCGCCAGCAGCCCGCGTCTGGGGGCGGAGCAGTACTTC.

The chain couples TRBV27 to TRBJ1-1, with 10 bases aligning to TRBD1. Trimming removed 5 bases from V and 1 base from J; junction bases left unmatched: 4. The CDR3 has 15 residues. Germline loops: CDR1 MNHEY, CDR2 SMNVEV (reference sequence). The CDR3: CASSRGQGKNTEAFF. The CDR3 region has the DNA TGTGCCAGCAGTCGGGGACAGGGGAAGAACACTGAAGCTTTCTTT.

This sequence joins TRBV21-1 and TRBJ2-5; the table's D call, TRBD2, was not checked against the DNA. TRBV21-1 is flagged as a pseudogene. The CDR3 extends over 21 amino acids. CDR3 in amino acids: CASSRGSTATSGSVHVETQYF. CDR3 in DNA: TGTGCCAGCAGCAGGGGTAGCACCGCGACTAGCGGGAGTGTTCACGTAGAGACCCAGTACTTC.

This chain joins TRBV5-1 and TRBJ1-2, with D perhaps matching TRBD1 (5 bases). The CDR3 contains 12 residues. V gave up 4 bases and J gave up 3 bases, with 7 bases separating them. Germline values: CDR1 SGHRS, CDR2 YFSETQ. The CDR3 region has the DNA TGCGCCAGCAGCAGGGGAGACTATGGCTACACCTTC. It yields the protein CASSRGDYGYTF.

The chain combines TRBV4-1 with TRBJ1-4, with D hard to call. The CDR3 spans 14 residues. V was clipped by 6 bases and J by 5 bases, with 13 bases between them. Germline V lookup: CDR1 MGHRA, CDR2 YSYEKL. The CDR3 is CASRFRDFNEKLFF. The CDR3 DNA follows: TGCGCCAGCAGATTCCGAGACTTCAATGAAAAACTGTTTTTT.

CDR3 protein: CASSITSGSPGDEQYF. CDR3 sequence (DNA): TGTGCCAGCAGCATTACCAGCGGGAGCCCTGGCGACGAGCAGTACTTC. This sequence joins TRBV7-6 and TRBJ2-7, with 8 bases identical to TRBD2. The CDR3 contains 16 residues. The V and J ends lost 5 bases and 5 bases, in that order; junction bases with no gene match: 14. Per germline, CDR1 SGHVS and CDR2 FNYEAQ. The whole variable domain, remainder taken from reference TRBV7-6 and TRBJ2-7, is GAGVSQSPRYKVTKRGQDVALRCDPISGHVSLYWYRQALGQGPEFLTYFNYEAQQDKSGLPNDRFSAERPEGSISTLTIQRTEQRDSAMYRCASSITSGSPGDEQYFGPGTRLTVT.

The chain has TRBV5-4 and TRBJ2-3; TRBD2 aligns across 7 bases. The J segment lost 2 bases and the V segment lost 2 bases, leaving 8 bases of the junction unmatched. The CDR3 totals 16 residues. CDR1 is SGHNT and CDR2 is YYREEE in the germline V gene (reference sequence). The DNA for the CDR3 is TGTGCCAGCAGCTTCGGACTAGTAGGGCTCACAGATACGCAGTATTTT. The encoded protein is CASSFGLVGLTDTQYF.

This CDR3 is CASSLASGLVHEQYF. CDR3 in DNA: TGTGCCAGCAGCTTAGCCTCCGGACTAGTCCACGAGCAGTACTTC. This rearrangement joins TRBV7-9 to TRBJ2-7, with TRBD2 matching 7 bases. Germline assignment: CDR1 SEHNR and CDR2 FQNEAQ (reference sequence). J gave up 5 bases and V 0 bases, and 7 bases lay outside the gene matches. The CDR3 length is 15 residues.

V usage is TRBV18 and J usage is TRBJ2-2; 13 nucleotides align to TRBD2. The CDR3 has 16 residues. Per germline, CDR1 KGHSH and CDR2 LQKENI. Trimming cost V 4 bases and J 6 bases; bases outside gene matches: 5. The CDR3 DNA is TGTGCCAGCTCACAAGGACTAGCGGGAGTCTCCGGGGAGCTGTTTTTT. Encoded protein: CASSQGLAGVSGELFF.

V and J are TRBV5-4 and TRBJ1-5, with a weak D call TRBD1 (6 bases). CDR1 is SGHNT, CDR2 YYREEE, per germline (reference sequence). The CDR3 has 17 amino acids. Trimming took off 5 bases at V and 2 bases at J, with 20 bases between the two ends. The CDR3 coding sequence is TGTGCCAGCAGACGTGGACAGACCCTAGTTGGCAATCAGCCCCAGCATTTT. Amino acids: CASRRGQTLVGNQPQHF.

The chain employs TRBV5-1 and TRBJ2-6; possible D gene TRBD2, 6 bases. The length of the CDR3 is 17 residues. Deletions cut 1 base from V and 0 bases from J, with 11 bases between. The V gene's germline CDR1 is SGHRS and CDR2 YFSETQ. CDR3 sequence reads: CASSLQPGASGANVLTF. CDR3 coding DNA: TGCGCCAGCAGCTTGCAACCGGGAGCCTCTGGGGCCAACGTCCTGACTTTC. The whole variable domain, filled in from reference TRBV5-1 and TRBJ2-6, reads KAGVTQTPRYLIKTRGQQVTLSCSPISGHRSVSWYQQTPGQGLQFLFEYFSETQRNKGNFPGRFSGRQFSNSRSEMNVSTLELGDSALYLCASSLQPGASGANVLTFGAGSRLTVL.

This clone appeared a single time. The chain combines TRBV11-2 with TRBJ1-5; TRBD1 matches 7 bases. The CDR3 consists of 17 residues. The germline V gene encodes CDR1 SGHAT and CDR2 FQNNGV. J was trimmed by 2 bases and V by 5 bases; bases with no gene match: 12. In DNA, the CDR3 is TGTGCCAGCAGCCCCAGGACAGGTTTGGGGCGCAATCAGCCCCAGCATTTT. Protein sequence: CASSPRTGLGRNQPQHF.

The V and J genes are TRBV11-2 and TRBJ2-1; 7 nucleotides align to TRBD1. This CDR3 comprises 17 residues. Germline assignment: CDR1 SGHAT and CDR2 FQNNGV. After removal of 5 bases from V and 4 bases from J, the junction contained 14 bases not matched to a gene. The CDR3 DNA follows: TGTGCCAGCAGCCCCTTTCTCCAGACAGGGTTATACAATGAGCAGTTCTTC. Its translation: CASSPFLQTGLYNEQFF.